This TCR beta chain emerged from a study of PD-1 blockade in classical Hodgkin lymphoma (dated by TCRdb to 2018 to 2020). Looking at the study overall: Nivolumab dosing was 3 mg/kg intravenously every 2 weeks, continuing until either disease progression or unacceptable toxicity. A peripheral blood immune signature of response to PD-1 blockade in classical Hodgkin lymphoma was defined using TCR beta sequencing and CyTOF. Broad study findings and their caveats: Trial patients with a complete response had baseline diversity similar to that of newly diagnosed patients, while partial responders and progressors had significantly lower diversity. Baseline TCR diversity was reported as lower in newly diagnosed patients than in healthy donors, and lower still in relapsed/refractory patients. By C4D1, a significant rise was seen in CD4+ TCR diversity but not in CD8+ TCR diversity (p=0.0027 vs p=0.16), and the rise was most apparent among complete responders (p=0.02). Lower diversity was observed in patients in whom nivolumab was started less than 1 year after ASCT, and these patients were excluded from later analyses so that confounding by immune reconstitution would be avoided. Only a single clinical trial cohort was studied, and what caused the repertoire differences, possibly disease activity or prior therapy, remained undefined.

The Qiagen DNeasy kit was used to extract genomic DNA from unsorted PBMCs and from the negatively selected CD4+ and CD8+ fractions. Amplification of TCR beta CDR3 regions was done by immunoSEQ multiplex PCR with primers that anneal to V and J segments. A synthetic immune receptor repertoire was used to minimize amplification bias, and remaining bias was computationally removed after sequencing. Under the source paper's analysis protocol: Custom Python scripts were used to quantify repertoire diversity as the Shannon entropy index. Unsorted, CD4+ and CD8+ repertoires were examined separately, except in combined analyses, for which CD4+ and CD8+ sequences were merged in silico. A clone was considered expanded if an increase in frequency of at least 2-fold after treatment relative to C1D1 was found, and a pseudocount of 0.5 was applied to clones undetected at baseline. Singleton clones were defined as clones with 0 or 1 copy at C1D1, and non-singleton clones were defined as clones with 2 or more copies. Clones expanded in unsorted samples were labelled as CD4+, CD8+ or unknown by matching protein sequences in sorted samples from the same patient. Wilcoxon tests on paired samples were used to test diversity changes from C1D1 to C4D1. TCRdb retrieved this table from immuneACCESS and kept in-frame rearrangements only. Not all clones are present; in checked studies, unresolved V genes account for under half, and no reason is known for the remainder. D and trimming come from the DNA, and the V and J calls and clone size come from that table. For this sample there are about 47,000 clones; nearly 90% appear just once. The ten biggest clones cover approximately 14% of the sample.

The germline V gene yields SGHDN for CDR1 and FVKESK for CDR2. V is pared back by 1 base and J by 7 bases, with 7 bases lying between the germline termini. Measured from the cysteine to the phenylalanine, the CDR3 is 12 residues long. The kept DNA is CDR3 alone, 36 bases in frame from the first base. The sample's time point label is to be understood as: cycle 4 day 1 (C4D1), after 6 weeks of nivolumab. Every trial patient had relapsed after autologous stem cell transplantation, and cohorts A, B and C differed in prior brentuximab vedotin exposure. A total of over 50 patients with relapsed/refractory classical Hodgkin lymphoma made up the trial cohort, and each patient's best overall response was complete response, partial response or progressive disease. Trial patients were treated with single-agent nivolumab in the multi-cohort phase II CheckMate 205 trial. An independent review committee assessed best overall response using the 2007 International Working Group response criteria. Trial PBMCs were collected just before the start of nivolumab (C1D1) and during therapy at cycle 2 day 1 and cycle 4 day 1. Peripheral blood was collected in 8 mL Vacutainer Cell Preparation Tubes, from which PBMCs were isolated by centrifugation and then cryopreserved.

Points on this clone: Its antigen is unknown. There are no base qualities to consult, and no much larger clone falls within one base.

This clonotype originated in a human donor with classical Hodgkin lymphoma. The rearrangement combines TRBV14 with TRBJ1-2; a confident D gene designation cannot be given. The sample in question was peripheral blood mononuclear cells (PBMCs), obtained before the fourth cycle of nivolumab. This receptor carries the CDR3 CASSQGIGGYTF. The DNA sequence follows: TGTGCCAGCAGCCAAGGGATAGGTGGCTACACCTTC.